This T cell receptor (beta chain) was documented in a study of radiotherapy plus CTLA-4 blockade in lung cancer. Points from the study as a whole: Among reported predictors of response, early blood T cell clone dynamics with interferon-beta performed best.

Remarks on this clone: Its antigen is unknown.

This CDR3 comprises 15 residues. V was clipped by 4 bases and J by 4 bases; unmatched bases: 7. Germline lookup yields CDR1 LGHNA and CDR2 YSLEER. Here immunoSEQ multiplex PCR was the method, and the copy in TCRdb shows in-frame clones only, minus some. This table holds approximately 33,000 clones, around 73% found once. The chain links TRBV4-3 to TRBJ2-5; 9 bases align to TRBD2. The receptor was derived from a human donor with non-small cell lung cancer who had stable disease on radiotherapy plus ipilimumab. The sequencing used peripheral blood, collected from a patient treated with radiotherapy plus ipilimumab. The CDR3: CASSPQGRGGETQYF. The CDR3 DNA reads TGCGCCAGCAGCCCTCAGGGGCGGGGGGGAGAGACCCAGTACTTC.